These 31 T cell receptor beta chains came from one sample sequenced in a study of kidney transplant recipient with SARS-CoV-2 infection. TCRdb reprocessed the reads via MiXCR and lists one record per CDR3 protein. The sample has approximately 240,000 distinct CDR3 sequences, around 26% seen once. The sample consisted of a blood sample, taken at baseline and around day 120 from a kidney transplant recipient. Every receptor here comes from a young adult male patient who had COVID-19 and was a kidney transplant recipient. Some T cells may be the graft donor's.

This clonotype was detected ten times or more. V usage is TRBV4-1 and J usage is TRBJ1-3; 9 bases line up with TRBD1. Germline lookup yields CDR1 MGHRA and CDR2 YSYEKL. Trimming cost V 0 bases and J 4 bases; bases outside gene matches: 10. CDR3 length: 18 amino acids. CDR3 loop: CASSQDGTGFVAGNTIYF. CDR3 DNA: TGCGCCAGCAGCCAAGACGGGACAGGGTTTGTAGCGGGAAACACCATATATTTT.

This clonotype came up many times. This rearrangement joins TRBV7-6 to TRBJ1-2; D is undetermined. The V end lost 5 bases, the J end lost 4 bases, and 20 bases lay between the germline ends. The V gene's germline CDR1 is SGHVS and CDR2 FNYEAQ. The length of the CDR3 is 16 residues. The CDR3 is CASSRIESRKTYGYTF. In nucleotides, the CDR3 is TGTGCCAGCAGCCGCATTGAATCTCGAAAGACCTATGGCTACACCTTC.

This clonotype appeared many times. The chain uses TRBV12-3 or TRBV12-4 and TRBJ2-7; D is uncertain. The CDR3 extends over 11 amino acids. The V end lost 4 bases, the J end lost 3 bases, and 4 bases lay between the germline ends. CDR3 nucleotides: TGTGCCAGCAGTTCATTCTACGAGCAGTACTTC. This encodes CASSSFYEQYF.

A note on this clonotype: This could be a read error, since a much larger clone is one nucleotide away. The J gene is TRBJ2-7, the V gene TRBV6-5; 7 positions match TRBD1. CDR1 MNHEY and CDR2 SVGAGI come from the germline V gene. The CDR3 consists of 15 residues. V was pared by 7 bases and J by 5 bases, with 14 bases of the junction left unmatched. CDR3 in amino acids: CASNPTRDSFNEQYF. The CDR3 DNA reads TGTGCCAGCAATCCTACTCGGGACAGCTTCAACGAGCAGTACTTC.

With respect to this clonotype: A read error may be the cause here, since a much bigger clone is one base away. V gene TRBV6-1 combines with J gene TRBJ2-7, with a tentative D call TRBD1 (6 bases). Germline assignment: CDR1 MNHNS and CDR2 SASEGT. The CDR3 totals 15 residues. For the CDR3, the DNA is TGTGCCAGCAGTGAATTTATGGGGGCGAGGTACGCGCAGTACTTC. The encoded protein is CASSEFMGARYAQYF.

This clonotype was seen many times. The rearrangement uses TRBV6-5 and TRBJ2-3, with D possibly called TRBD1 or TRBD2 (5 bases each). The V gene lost 6 bases and the J gene lost 1 base, with 11 bases spanning the gap. The V gene's germline CDR1 is MNHEY and CDR2 SVGAGI. CDR3 length equals 14 residues. The CDR3 protein is CASSWDRRTDTQYF. Here the CDR3 DNA reads TGTGCCAGCAGCTGGGACCGACGCACAGATACGCAGTATTTT.

This clonotype was detected many times. This rearrangement joins TRBV9 to TRBJ1-1; D is uncertain. This CDR3 has 15 residues. Germline CDR1 and CDR2: SGDLS and YYNGEE. The germline V and J ends were trimmed by 4 bases and 4 bases, with 17 bases remaining between them. The chain's CDR3 is CASSPSRGFGTEAFF. CDR3 sequence (DNA): TGTGCCAGCAGCCCAAGTCGAGGGTTCGGCACTGAAGCTTTCTTT.

This clonotype was detected ten times or more. The chain joins TRBV28 to TRBJ2-7, with TRBD2 matching 11 bases. The junction had 10 bases not matched to a gene; V was cut back by 3 bases and J by 6 bases. Germline CDR1 reads MDHEN; CDR2 reads SYDVKM. The CDR3 is 16 residues long. The CDR3 DNA sequence: TGTGCCAGCAGTTTTTCTCTAGCGGGAGGCTGTCTCGAGCAGTACTTC. As protein: CASSFSLAGGCLEQYF.

Worth noting for this clonotype: A read error is possible here, since a much larger clone lies one base away. The chain couples TRBV5-4 to TRBJ1-2; TRBD1 aligns across 7 bases. Germline V CDR1 and CDR2: SGHNT, YYREEE (reference sequence). The CDR3 contains 15 residues. Trimming took 3 bases from V and 4 from J; bases not matched to a gene: 9. CDR3 in DNA: TGTGCCAGCAGCTCTCCGGACAGGAGGAGCTATGGCTACACCTTC. Its protein product is CASSSPDRRSYGYTF.

The chain employs TRBV7-6 and TRBJ2-6; no clear D. V lost 0 bases, J lost 0 bases, and 15 bases lay in between. CDR1 SGHVS and CDR2 FNYEAQ come from the germline V gene. CDR3 size: 19 residues. This CDR3 is CASSLAAHQFTSGANVLTF. The CDR3 DNA sequence: TGTGCCAGCAGCTTAGCGGCACACCAGTTTACCTCTGGGGCCAACGTCCTGACTTTC.

This clonotype was recorded at least ten times. V gene TRBV16 combines with J gene TRBJ1-2; TRBD1 matches at 8 bases. Germline V CDR1 and CDR2: KGHSY, FQNENV. The CDR3 is 13 amino acids. Trimming cost V 2 bases and J 8 bases; bases outside gene matches: 4. CDR3 coding DNA: TGTGCCAGCAGCCAACCGACAGGGGAAGGCTACACCTTC. Protein: CASSQPTGEGYTF.

This clonotype occurred many times. This sequence joins TRBV13 and TRBJ1-1; weak D call: TRBD1 (6 bases). This CDR3 spans 14 amino acids. The V gene's germline CDR1 is PRHDT and CDR2 FYEKMQ (reference sequence). Deletions cut 5 bases from V and 1 base from J, with 11 bases between. The CDR3 nucleotides are TGTGCCAGCAGCCCAGAACAGGGGAACACTGAAGCTTTCTTT. It specifies CASSPEQGNTEAFF.

A few counts support this clonotype. Mismatch with germline at one junction end may stem from a read error. The chain uses TRBV5-8 and TRBJ2-5; no clear D. Germline CDR1 is SGHTS and CDR2 is YDEGEE. This CDR3 has 12 residues. DNA for the CDR3: TGTGCCAGCAGCTTTTACACGGAGACCAAGTACTTC. It is translated as CASSFYTETKYF.

Concerning this clonotype: A much larger clone differs from this one at a single base, so this may be a read error. The V and J genes are TRBV12-3 or TRBV12-4 and TRBJ2-1; TRBD2 matches at 10 bases. There are 15 residues in the CDR3. V shed 8 bases, J shed 7 bases, and the junction held 11 bases outside the gene matches. The CDR3 DNA reads as TGTGCCAGCGGCGCAGGGACTAGCGTGGGTAATGAGCAGTTCTTC. Translated: CASGAGTSVGNEQFF.

This clonotype was seen at least ten times. The CDR3 DNA reads TGTGCCAGCAGCGGGCGTTTTCACGAGGGAAAGACCTATGGCTACACCTTC. Translating it yields CASSGRFHEGKTYGYTF. The rearrangement links TRBV7-1 to TRBJ1-2; D ambiguous. TRBV7-1 is an ORF, and what it does is uncertain. The CDR3 has 17 residues. V was pared by 5 bases and J by 4 bases, with 23 bases between.

Notes on this clonotype: With a much larger clone just one base away, this may be a read error. This rearrangement joins TRBV10-2 to TRBJ1-5; TRBD1 matches 9 bases. The CDR3 has 14 residues. CDR1 WSHSY and CDR2 SAAADI come from the germline V gene. V shed 4 bases and J 9 bases; nucleotides not matched to a gene: 7. The CDR3 sequence: CASSATGGDRPQHF. The DNA of the CDR3 is TGCGCCAGCAGTGCTACAGGGGGCGATCGGCCCCAGCATTTT.

This clonotype was recorded at least ten times. This chain uses TRBV29-1 with TRBJ1-1; the D gene is possibly TRBD1 (5 bases). The CDR3 is made up of 13 amino acids. Between the trimmed V and J ends, which lost 4 bases and 4 bases, there was a span of 13 bases. CDR1 SQVTM and CDR2 ANQGSEA come from the germline V gene. CDR3 bases: TGCAGCGTTGGGACCAGGGAATCCACTGAAGCTTTCTTT. Translating gives CSVGTRESTEAFF.

This clonotype was recorded many times. The chain recombines TRBV2 with TRBJ2-7; TRBD1 agrees at 7 bases. The germline V gene encodes CDR1 SNHLY and CDR2 FYNNEI. This CDR3 comprises 13 residues. J was trimmed by 3 bases and V by 7 bases; bases with no gene match: 6. CDR3 in DNA: TGTGCCAGCACCTCGGGACAGAACTACGAGCAGTACTTC. This gives the protein CASTSGQNYEQYF. Full variable domain (missing parts from reference TRBV2 and TRBJ2-7): EPEVTQTPSHQVTQMGQEVILRCVPISNHLYFYWYRQILGQKVEFLVSFYNNEISEKSEIFDDQFSVERPDGSNFTLKIRSTKLEDSAMYFCASTSGQNYEQYFGPGTRLTVT.

This clonotype appeared many times. This chain joins TRBV7-7 and TRBJ1-2; D ambiguous. The CDR3 runs 17 residues. Germline lookup yields CDR1 SSHAT and CDR2 FNYEAQ (reference sequence). Trimming pared 5 bases from V and 4 bases from J, leaving 23 bases between. This chain's CDR3 is CASSNPIKCRKTYGYTF. In DNA, the CDR3 is TGTGCCAGCAGCAACCCCATTAAGTGCCGAAAGACCTATGGCTACACCTTC.

In regard to this clonotype: Just one base apart from a much larger clone, this may be a read error. The rearrangement joins TRBV19 to TRBJ2-7; 10 bases map to TRBD2. Germline assignment: CDR1 LNHDA and CDR2 SQIVND (reference sequence). Trimming at V came to 4 bases and at J to 6 bases, leaving 18 bases not matched to a gene. The CDR3 covers 18 residues. The CDR3 sequence: CASSNRGWASGRPREQYF. The DNA for the CDR3 is TGTGCCAGTAGTAACAGGGGCTGGGCTAGCGGGAGACCTCGCGAGCAGTACTTC.

This clonotype was picked up a small number of times. A much larger clone sits a single nucleotide away, making a read error possible. V usage is TRBV6-6 and J usage is TRBJ2-7; 9 bases map to TRBD1. This CDR3 spans 13 amino acids. Per germline, CDR1 MNHNY and CDR2 SVGAGI (reference sequence). The CDR3 region has the DNA TGTGCCGGCAGTCGGGGACAGGGTGCCGAGCAGTACTTC. This translates into CAGSRGQGAEQYF.

About this clonotype itself: With a much larger clone just one base away, this may be a read error. The gene calls are TRBV24-1 and TRBJ1-1; TRBD1 is a possible D gene (6 bases). The CDR3 is 15 amino acids. V was clipped by 6 bases and J by 1 base, with 14 bases between them. CDR1 and CDR2 from the germline V gene are KGHDR and SFDVKD. CDR3 DNA sequence: TGTGCCACCAGTAACCCCGGAGGGGGGAACACTGAAGCTTTCTTT. It specifies CATSNPGGGNTEAFF.

The rearrangement joins TRBV18 to TRBJ1-1; no firm D call. The V and J ends lost 2 bases and 6 bases respectively, with 7 bases between them. Per the germline V gene, CDR1 is KGHSH and CDR2 is LQKENI. This CDR3 is built from 12 residues. CDR3 in amino acids: CASSPYNAEAFF. In nucleotides, the CDR3 is TGTGCCAGCTCACCATACAACGCTGAAGCTTTCTTT. Together with reference TRBV18 and TRBJ1-1, the CDR3 gives the full variable domain: NAGVMQNPRHLVRRRGQEARLRCSPMKGHSHVYWYRQLPEEGLKFMVYLQKENIIDESGMPKERFSAEFPKEGPSILRIQQVVRGDSAAYFCASSPYNAEAFFGQGTRLTVV.

This clonotype was seen at least ten times. This rearrangement joins TRBV27 to TRBJ1-6; 7 bases fit TRBD1. Per germline, CDR1 MNHEY and CDR2 SMNVEV (reference sequence). V was pared by 6 bases and J by 7 bases, with 9 bases of the junction left unmatched. The CDR3 consists of 15 residues. CDR3 coding DNA: TGTGCCAGCAGCCCTACAGGGGTCCTCAATTCACCCCTCCACTTT. It yields the protein CASSPTGVLNSPLHF.

This clonotype was observed at least ten times. The chain combines TRBV25-1 with TRBJ1-1; D might be TRBD1 (6 bases). Germline loops: CDR1 MGHDK, CDR2 SYGVNS. CDR3 size: 14 residues. The V gene lost 7 bases and the J gene lost 2 bases, with 14 bases spanning the gap. CDR3 amino acids: CASTKTGGNTEAFF. The CDR3 region has the DNA TGTGCCAGCACTAAGACAGGAGGAAACACTGAAGCTTTCTTT.

Points on this clonotype: Given a much more abundant clone one base away, this may be a read error. The chain carries TRBV6-4 and TRBJ1-2; D unclear. The CDR3 sequence is 17 residues long. Germline CDR1 is MRHNA and CDR2 is SNTAGT. The CDR3 DNA follows: TGTGCCGGCAGTATTGCAATCTCACACGGAAAGACCTATGGCTACACCTTC. Its protein is CAGSIAISHGKTYGYTF.

This clonotype was recorded only once. This rearrangement joins TRBV7-6 to TRBJ2-7; tentatively, D is TRBD1 (6 bases). Trimming left V 5 bases short and J 6 bases short, with 14 bases between. Germline V gives CDR1 SGHVS, CDR2 FNYEAQ. This CDR3 is built from 13 residues. The DNA for the CDR3 is TGTGCCAGCAGCATCGACAGGAGTAGCGAGCAGTACTTC. Amino acid sequence: CASSIDRSSEQYF.

The chain has TRBV21-1 and TRBJ2-3; the DNA was not used to check the table's D call, TRBD2. TRBV21-1 is an annotated pseudogene. The CDR3 has 17 residues. In nucleotides, the CDR3 is TGTGCCAGCAGGGTCCTGCTAGCTACAGTCACGCAAGATACGCAGTATTTT. Translated, it gives CASRVLLATVTQDTQYF.

This clonotype was counted at least ten times. The CDR3 region is CASSQNPGVNEKLFF. The CDR3 coding sequence is TGTGCCAGCAGCCAAAATCCAGGGGTGAACGAAAAACTGTTTTTT. The chain carries TRBV3-1 and TRBJ1-4, with a weak D call TRBD1 (6 bases). The CDR3 runs 15 residues. CDR1 is LGHDT, CDR2 YNNKEL, per germline (reference sequence). V lost 2 bases, J lost 8 bases, and 15 bases lay in between. Using reference TRBV3-1 and TRBJ1-4 for the parts outside the CDR3, the full variable domain is DTAVSQTPKYLVTQMGNDKSIKCEQNLGHDTMYWYKQDSKKFLKIMFSYNNKELIINETVPNRFSPKSPDKAHLNLHINSLELGDSAVYFCASSQNPGVNEKLFFGSGTQLSVL.

The table lists this clonotype with a few counts. The V and J genes are TRBV2 and TRBJ2-3, with a tentative D call TRBD2 (7 bases). Germline V gene data show CDR1 as SNHLY and CDR2 as FYNNEI. The CDR3 is 13 residues long. Written as DNA, the CDR3 is TGTGCGAGGGGGGGGGAGGCCACAGATACGCAGTATTTT. It codes for CARGGEATDTQYF. The complete variable domain, with remaining parts taken from reference TRBV2 and TRBJ2-3, reads EPEVTQTPSHQVTQMGQEVILRCVPISNHLYFYWYRQILGQKVEFLVSFYNNEISEKSEIFDDQFSVERPDGSNFTLKIRSTKLEDSAMYFCARGGEATDTQYFGPGTRLTVL.

As concerns this clonotype: A read error is possible here, since a much larger clone lies one base away. This chain's CDR3 is CASSLGRRVDQPQHF. The CDR3 nucleotides read TGTGCCAGCAGCTTGGGAAGGAGGGTCGACCAGCCCCAGCATTTT. The chain recombines TRBV5-4 with TRBJ1-5; D is unresolved. The CDR3 has 15 amino acids. Between the trimmed V and J ends, which lost 0 bases and 7 bases, there was a span of 14 bases. Germline V lookup: CDR1 SGHNT, CDR2 YYREEE (reference sequence).